The sequence of this T cell receptor (beta chain) was determined in a study of T cells in tuberculosis. On the study more broadly: Samples predate treatment or fall within its first 7 days.

Trimming at V came to 3 bases and at J to 6 bases, leaving 7 bases not matched to a gene. The length of the CDR3 is 16 residues. Germline assignment: CDR1 LGHNA and CDR2 YSLEER. Profiling relied on immunoSEQ multiplex PCR, and the TCRdb table lists in-frame clones only, not all of them. This sample has under 45,000 clones, with approximately 90% found just once. Findings and limits, study-wide: Active tuberculosis alpha repertoires lay closer to GMM-specific TCRs than controls'.

Time point in this sample: new active TB diagnosis, blood taken before or within 7 days of starting treatment. On average about 100,000 T cells per donor were immunosequenced. This clone was detected once. The antigen remains undetermined. V is TRBV4-3 and J is TRBJ2-2, with TRBD1 matching 10 bases. Source: PBMCs, taken at tuberculosis diagnosis. The TCR was taken from an adult with tuberculosis. CDR3 sequence: CASSQRAGTGAGELFF. The CDR3 DNA follows: TGCGCCAGCAGCCAGAGGGCCGGGACAGGGGCCGGGGAGCTGTTTTTT.